This TCR beta chain was profiled in a study of T cell repertoires in cytomegalovirus infection (dated by TCRdb to between 2018 and 2020). The study in broad terms: Peptide stimulations targeted recently identified HLA-C-restricted CMV epitopes, whose presentation resists viral immunomodulation, together with well-studied HLA-B-restricted epitopes. Donor HLA type was relevant to the analysis, as public TCR beta signatures indicated carriage of CMV infection together with the matching HLA type.

The V end gives up 0 bases and the J end 6 bases, leaving 14 bases in the junction not matched to a gene. The germline V gene provides CDR1 LGHNA and CDR2 YSLEER. The CDR3 numbers 20 residues from cysteine through phenylalanine. Just CDR3 DNA is preserved here, 60 bases in frame from base 1. This clonotype was recorded a few times. The antigen this receptor binds is unknown. No per-base quality is available; no much larger clone lies one base away. The paper as a whole reports these results and caveats: In the ex vivo response, HLA-C-restricted CMV-specific TCR beta clonotypes were dominant, and in two of eight donors the single most frequent clonotype came from this HLA-C-restricted group. In both this cohort and an independent cohort of a few hundred donors, the cumulative frequency of public TCR beta family members distinguished carriers of CMV infection plus the relevant HLA type.

The treatment or condition label, read with the paper, signifies: in vitro stimulation with specific CMV peptide epitopes to enrich CMV-specific T cells. This sample was sequenced with an Illumina HiSeq 1500. TCRdb took the public reads, trimmed them with fastp at Q25, ran MiXCR for clone calling and kept in-frame beta chains. Identical CDR3 proteins give one entry, which carries the most common genes and DNA. The sample table contains roughly 500,000 distinct CDR3 sequences; only one count was recorded for roughly 34% of them. The ten largest clones add up to about a sixth of the sample. Source: cultured PBMCs, taken from culture after CMV antigen stimulation. The clonotype comes from a human donor in good health (CMV status not recorded). Some clones in this sample may be carry-over from other donors' samples. Recombination connected TRBV4-3 to TRBJ1-6, and TRBD1 matches 10 of the central bases. The CDR3 protein: CASSQEAGTGALMTNSPLHF. The nucleotides read TGCGCCAGCAGCCAAGAAGCAGGGACAGGGGCTTTGATGACTAATTCACCCCTCCACTTT.